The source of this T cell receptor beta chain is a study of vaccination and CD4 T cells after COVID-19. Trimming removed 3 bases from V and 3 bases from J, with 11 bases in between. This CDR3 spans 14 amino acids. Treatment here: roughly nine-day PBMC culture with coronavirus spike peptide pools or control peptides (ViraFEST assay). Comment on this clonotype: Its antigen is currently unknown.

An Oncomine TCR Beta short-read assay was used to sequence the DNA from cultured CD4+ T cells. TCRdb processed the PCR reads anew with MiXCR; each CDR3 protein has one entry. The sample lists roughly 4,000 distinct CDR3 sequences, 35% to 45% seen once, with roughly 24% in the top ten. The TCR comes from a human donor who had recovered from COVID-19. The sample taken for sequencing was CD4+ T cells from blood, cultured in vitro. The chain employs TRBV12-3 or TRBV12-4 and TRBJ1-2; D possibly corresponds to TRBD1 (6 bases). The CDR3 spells CASSFWGADYGYTF. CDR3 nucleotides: TGTGCCAGCAGTTTTTGGGGGGCGGACTATGGCTACACCTTC.